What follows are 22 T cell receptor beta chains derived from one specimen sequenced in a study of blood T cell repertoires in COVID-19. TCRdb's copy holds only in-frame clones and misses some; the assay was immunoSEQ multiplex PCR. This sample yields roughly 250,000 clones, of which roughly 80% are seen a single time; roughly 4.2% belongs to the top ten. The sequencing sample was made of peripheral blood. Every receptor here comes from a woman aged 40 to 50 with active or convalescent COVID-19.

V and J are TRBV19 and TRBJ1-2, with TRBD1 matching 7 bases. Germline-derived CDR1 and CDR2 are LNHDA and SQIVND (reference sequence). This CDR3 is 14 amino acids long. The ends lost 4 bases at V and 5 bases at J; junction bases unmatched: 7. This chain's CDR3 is CASSTGQALYGYTF. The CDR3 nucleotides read TGTGCCAGTAGTACCGGACAGGCCCTTTATGGCTACACCTTC.

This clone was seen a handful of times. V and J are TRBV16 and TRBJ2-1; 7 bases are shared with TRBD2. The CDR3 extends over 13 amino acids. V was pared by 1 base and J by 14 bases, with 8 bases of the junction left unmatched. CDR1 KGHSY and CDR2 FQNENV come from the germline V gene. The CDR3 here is CASSQYVERGEFF. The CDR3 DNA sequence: TGTGCCAGCAGCCAATATGTCGAGCGGGGTGAGTTCTTC.

The CDR3 loop reads CASSLALYGYTF. The CDR3 DNA is TGTGCCAGCAGCTTGGCTCTCTATGGCTACACCTTC. The chain uses TRBV6-5 and TRBJ1-2; D ambiguous. V was pared by 6 bases and J by 4 bases, with 9 bases between. From germline, CDR1 is MNHEY and CDR2 SVGAGI. CDR3 size: 12 residues.

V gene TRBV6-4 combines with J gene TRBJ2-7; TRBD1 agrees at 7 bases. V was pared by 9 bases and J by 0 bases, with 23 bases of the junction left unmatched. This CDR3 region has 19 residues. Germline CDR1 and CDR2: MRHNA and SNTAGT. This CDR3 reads CAREAAPTGQPHRSYEQYV. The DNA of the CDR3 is TGTGCCAGAGAAGCCGCCCCGACGGGACAGCCCCACCGCTCCTACGAGCAGTACGTC.

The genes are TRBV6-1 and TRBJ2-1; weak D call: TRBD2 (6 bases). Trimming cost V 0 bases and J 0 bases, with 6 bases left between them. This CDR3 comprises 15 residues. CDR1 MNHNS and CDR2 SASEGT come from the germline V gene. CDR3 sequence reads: CASSEARDSYNEQFF. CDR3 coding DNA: TGTGCCAGCAGTGAAGCGCGGGACTCCTACAATGAGCAGTTCTTC.

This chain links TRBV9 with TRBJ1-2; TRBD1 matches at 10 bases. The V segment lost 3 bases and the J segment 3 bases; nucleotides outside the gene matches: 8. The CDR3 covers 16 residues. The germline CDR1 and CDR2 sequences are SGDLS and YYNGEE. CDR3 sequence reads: CASSEARDRGDYGYTF. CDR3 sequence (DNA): TGTGCCAGCAGCGAGGCTCGGGACAGGGGTGACTATGGCTACACCTTC.

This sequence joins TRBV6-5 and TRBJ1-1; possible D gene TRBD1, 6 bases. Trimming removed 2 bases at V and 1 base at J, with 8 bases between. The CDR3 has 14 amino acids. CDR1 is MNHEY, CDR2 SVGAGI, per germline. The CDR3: CASSYTQGNTEAFF. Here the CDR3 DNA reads TGTGCCAGCAGTTACACACAGGGGAACACTGAAGCTTTCTTT.

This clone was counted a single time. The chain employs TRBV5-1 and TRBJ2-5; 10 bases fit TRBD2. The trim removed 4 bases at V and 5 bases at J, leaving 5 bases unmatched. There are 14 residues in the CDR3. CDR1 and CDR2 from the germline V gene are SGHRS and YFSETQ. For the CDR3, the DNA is TGCGCCAGCAGCCCCACGACTAGCGGGGAGACCCAGTACTTC. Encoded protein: CASSPTTSGETQYF.

As DNA, the CDR3 is TGTGCTAGTGGTTTGGACAGGGGGCTGGTGTATCAAGAGACCCAGTACTTC. Protein: CASGLDRGLVYQETQYF. This rearrangement joins TRBV12-5 to TRBJ2-5; 9 nucleotides agree with TRBD1. Germline CDR1 is LGHNT and CDR2 is FRNRAP. J lost 2 bases, V lost 1 base, and 8 bases had no gene match. The CDR3 totals 17 residues.

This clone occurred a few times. CDR3 sequence: CASSHPAGRDYGYTF. The CDR3 region has the DNA TGTGCCAGCAGCCACCCAGCGGGCAGGGACTATGGCTACACCTTC. This chain links TRBV4-2 with TRBJ1-2; possible D gene TRBD1, 5 bases. This CDR3 contains 15 residues. Germline V gene lookup returns CDR1 LGHNA and CDR2 YNFKEQ. The V gene lost 3 bases and the J gene lost 3 bases, with 14 bases spanning the gap.

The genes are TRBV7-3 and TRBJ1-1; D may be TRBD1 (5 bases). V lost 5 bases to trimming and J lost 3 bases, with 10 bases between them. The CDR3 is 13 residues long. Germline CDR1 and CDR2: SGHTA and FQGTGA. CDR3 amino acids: CASSPGAYTEAFF. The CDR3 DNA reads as TGTGCCAGCAGCCCTGGGGCTTACACTGAAGCTTTCTTT.

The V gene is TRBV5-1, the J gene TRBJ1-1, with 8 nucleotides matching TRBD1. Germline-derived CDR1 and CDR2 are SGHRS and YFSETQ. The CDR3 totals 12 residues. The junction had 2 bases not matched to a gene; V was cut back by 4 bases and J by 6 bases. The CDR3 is CASSRGQAEAFF. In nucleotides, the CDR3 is TGCGCCAGCAGCAGGGGACAGGCTGAAGCTTTCTTT.

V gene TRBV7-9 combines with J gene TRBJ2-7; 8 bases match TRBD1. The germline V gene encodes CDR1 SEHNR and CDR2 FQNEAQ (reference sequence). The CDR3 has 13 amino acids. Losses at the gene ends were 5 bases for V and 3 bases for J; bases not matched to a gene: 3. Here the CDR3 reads CASSHRGSYEQYF. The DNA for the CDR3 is TGTGCCAGCAGCCACAGGGGGAGCTACGAGCAGTACTTC.

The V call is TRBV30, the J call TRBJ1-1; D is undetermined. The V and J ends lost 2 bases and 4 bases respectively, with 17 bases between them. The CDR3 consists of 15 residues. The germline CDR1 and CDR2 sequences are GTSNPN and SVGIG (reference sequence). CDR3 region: CAWSPHPSGSTEAFF. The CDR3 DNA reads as TGTGCCTGGAGTCCCCATCCTTCGGGGAGCACTGAAGCTTTCTTT.

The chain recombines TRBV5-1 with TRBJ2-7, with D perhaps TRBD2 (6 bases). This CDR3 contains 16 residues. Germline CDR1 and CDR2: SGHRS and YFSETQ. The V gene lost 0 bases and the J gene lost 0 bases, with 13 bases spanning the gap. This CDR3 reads CASSLELAVSSYEQYF. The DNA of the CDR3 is TGCGCCAGCAGCTTGGAGTTAGCGGTAAGCTCCTACGAGCAGTACTTC.

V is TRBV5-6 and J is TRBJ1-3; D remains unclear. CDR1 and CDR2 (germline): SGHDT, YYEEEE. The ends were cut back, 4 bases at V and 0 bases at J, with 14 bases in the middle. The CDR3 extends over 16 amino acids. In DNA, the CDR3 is TGTGCCAGCAGCAAAAACCCTGGAGTCTCTGGAAACACCATATATTTT. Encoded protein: CASSKNPGVSGNTIYF.

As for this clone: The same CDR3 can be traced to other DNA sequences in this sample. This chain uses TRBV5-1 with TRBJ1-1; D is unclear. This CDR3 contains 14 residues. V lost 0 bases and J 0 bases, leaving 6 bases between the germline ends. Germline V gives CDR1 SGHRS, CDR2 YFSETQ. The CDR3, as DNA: TGCGCCAGCAGCTTGGCCGGGATGAACACTGAAGCTTTCTTT. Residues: CASSLAGMNTEAFF.

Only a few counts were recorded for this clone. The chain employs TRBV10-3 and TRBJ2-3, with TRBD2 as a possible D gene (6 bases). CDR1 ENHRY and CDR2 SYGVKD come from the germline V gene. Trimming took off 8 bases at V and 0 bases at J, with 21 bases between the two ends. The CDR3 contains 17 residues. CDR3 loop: CAIGDNRDSSSTDTQYF. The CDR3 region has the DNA TGTGCCATCGGAGATAACCGGGACTCCTCAAGCACAGATACGCAGTATTTT.

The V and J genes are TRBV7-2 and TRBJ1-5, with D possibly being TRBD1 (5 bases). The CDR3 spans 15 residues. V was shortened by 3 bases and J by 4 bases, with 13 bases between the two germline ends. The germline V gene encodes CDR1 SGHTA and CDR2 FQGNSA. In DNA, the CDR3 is TGTGCCAGCAGCTTGGTGCTCGGGGGGAATCAGCCCCAGCATTTT. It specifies CASSLVLGGNQPQHF.

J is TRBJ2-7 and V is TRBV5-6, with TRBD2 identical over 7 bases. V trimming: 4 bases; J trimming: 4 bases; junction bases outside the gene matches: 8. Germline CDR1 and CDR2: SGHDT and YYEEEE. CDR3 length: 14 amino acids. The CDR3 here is CASSHPGLNYEQYF. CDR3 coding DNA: TGTGCCAGCAGCCATCCGGGACTAAATTACGAGCAGTACTTC.

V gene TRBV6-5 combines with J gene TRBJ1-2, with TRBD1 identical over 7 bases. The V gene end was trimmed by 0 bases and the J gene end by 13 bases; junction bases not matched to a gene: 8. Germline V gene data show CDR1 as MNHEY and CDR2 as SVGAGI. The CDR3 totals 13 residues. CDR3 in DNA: TGTGCCAGCAGTTACTCGGAGCGACAGGGTCTCACCTTC. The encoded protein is CASSYSERQGLTF.

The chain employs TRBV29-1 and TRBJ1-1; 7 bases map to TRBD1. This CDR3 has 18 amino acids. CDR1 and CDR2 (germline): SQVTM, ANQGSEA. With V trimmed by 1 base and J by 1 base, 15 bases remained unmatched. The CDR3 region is CSVEVAGQDTMRNTEAFF. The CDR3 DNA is TGCAGCGTTGAAGTGGCCGGACAGGATACCATGAGGAACACTGAAGCTTTCTTT.